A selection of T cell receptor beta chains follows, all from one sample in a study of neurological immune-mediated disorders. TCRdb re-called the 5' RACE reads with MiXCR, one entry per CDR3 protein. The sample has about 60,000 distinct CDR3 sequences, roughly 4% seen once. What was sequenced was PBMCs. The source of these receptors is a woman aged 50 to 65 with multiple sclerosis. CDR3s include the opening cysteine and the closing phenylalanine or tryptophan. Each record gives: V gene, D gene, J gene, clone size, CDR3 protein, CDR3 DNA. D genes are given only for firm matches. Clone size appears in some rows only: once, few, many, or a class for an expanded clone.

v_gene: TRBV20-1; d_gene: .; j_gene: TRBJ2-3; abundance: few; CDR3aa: CSARDLVSGYTDTQYF; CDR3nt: TGCAGTGCTAGAGATCTGGTTAGCGGATACACAGATACGCAGTATTTT
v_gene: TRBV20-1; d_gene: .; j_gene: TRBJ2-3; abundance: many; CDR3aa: CGAGTDTQYF; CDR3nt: TGCGGGGCGGGCACAGATACGCAGTATTTT
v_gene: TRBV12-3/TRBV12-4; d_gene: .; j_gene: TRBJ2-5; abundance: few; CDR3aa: CASSLDDWVETQYF; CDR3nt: TGTGCCAGCAGTTTAGACGACTGGGTCGAGACCCAGTACTTC
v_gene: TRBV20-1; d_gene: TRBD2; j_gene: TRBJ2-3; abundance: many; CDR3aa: CSARDSSGDTQYF; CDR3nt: TGCAGTGCTAGAGATTCTAGCGGAGATACGCAGTATTTT
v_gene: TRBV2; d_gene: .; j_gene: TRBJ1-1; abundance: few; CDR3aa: CASDSTQAFF; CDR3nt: TGTGCCAGCGACAGTACACAAGCTTTCTTT
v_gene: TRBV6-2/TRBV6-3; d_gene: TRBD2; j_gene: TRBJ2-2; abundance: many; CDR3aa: CASSYYGRAATGELFF; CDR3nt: TGTGCCAGCAGTTACTACGGGAGGGCAGCCACCGGGGAGCTGTTTTTT
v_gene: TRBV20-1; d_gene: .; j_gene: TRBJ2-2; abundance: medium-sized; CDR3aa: CSARRSSDAGELFF; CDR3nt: TGCAGTGCTAGGAGGAGTTCGGACGCCGGGGAGCTGTTTTTT
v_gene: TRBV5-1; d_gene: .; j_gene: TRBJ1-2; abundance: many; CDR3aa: CASSLPTEANYGYTF; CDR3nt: TGCGCCAGCAGCTTACCGACGGAGGCTAACTATGGCTACACCTTC
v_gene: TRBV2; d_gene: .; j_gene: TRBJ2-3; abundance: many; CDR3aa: CASSALLADTQYF; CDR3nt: TGTGCCAGCAGTGCCTTGCTAGCGGATACGCAGTATTTT
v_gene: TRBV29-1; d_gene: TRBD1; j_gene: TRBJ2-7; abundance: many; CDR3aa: CSVETGTGGHEQYF; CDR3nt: TGCAGCGTTGAAACCGGGACAGGGGGCCACGAGCAGTACTTC
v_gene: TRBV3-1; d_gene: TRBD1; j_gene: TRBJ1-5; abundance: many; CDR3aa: CASSQGQGARQPQNF; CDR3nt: TGTGCCAGCAGCCAAGGGCAGGGGGCTCGACAGCCCCAGAATTTT
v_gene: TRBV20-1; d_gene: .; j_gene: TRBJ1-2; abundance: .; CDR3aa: CSATLLGNYGYTF; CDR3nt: TGCAGTGCTACCCTATTGGGGAACTATGGCTACACCTTC
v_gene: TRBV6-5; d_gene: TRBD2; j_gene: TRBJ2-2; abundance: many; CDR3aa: CASSFGGAVGELFF; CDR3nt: TGTGCCAGCAGTTTCGGGGGGGCTGTCGGGGAGCTGTTTTTT
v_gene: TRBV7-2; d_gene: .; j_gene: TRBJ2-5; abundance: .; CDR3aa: CASSLMGDQETQYF; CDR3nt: TGTGCCAGCAGCTTAATGGGGGACCAAGAGACCCAGTACTTC
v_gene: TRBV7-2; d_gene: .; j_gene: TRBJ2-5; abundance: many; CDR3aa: CASSSPGRPETQYF; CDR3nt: TGTGCCAGCAGCTCGCCCGGCCGCCCAGAGACCCAGTACTTC
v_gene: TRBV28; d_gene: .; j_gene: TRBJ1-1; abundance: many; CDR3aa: CASSAPGRHTEAFF; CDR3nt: TGTGCCAGCAGTGCCCCGGGACGGCACACTGAAGCTTTCTTT
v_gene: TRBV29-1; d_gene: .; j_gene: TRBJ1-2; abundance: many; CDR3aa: CSTEAQYNYGYTF; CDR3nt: TGCAGCACTGAAGCCCAGTACAACTATGGCTACACCTTC
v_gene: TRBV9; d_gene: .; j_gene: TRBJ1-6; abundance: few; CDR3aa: CASSVVGRAESPLNF; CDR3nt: TGTGCCAGCAGCGTAGTGGGGAGGGCAGAATCACCCCTCAACTTT
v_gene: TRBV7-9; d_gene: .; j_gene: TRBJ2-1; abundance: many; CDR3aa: CASSLDPSERGEQFF; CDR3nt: TGTGCCAGCAGCTTAGATCCCTCTGAGAGGGGTGAGCAGTTCTTC
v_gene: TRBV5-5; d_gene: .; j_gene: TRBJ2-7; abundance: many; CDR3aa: CASSVFTYEQYF; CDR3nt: TGTGCCAGCAGCGTTTTTACCTACGAGCAGTACTTC
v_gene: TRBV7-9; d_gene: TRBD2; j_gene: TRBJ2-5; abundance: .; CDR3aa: CASRPSGLVGETQYF; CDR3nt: TGTGCCAGCCGACCCTCGGGACTAGTAGGAGAGACCCAGTACTTC
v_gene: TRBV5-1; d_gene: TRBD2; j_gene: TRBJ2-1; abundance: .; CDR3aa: CASSFTGTSGSNEQFF; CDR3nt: TGCGCCAGCAGCTTCACCGGGACTAGCGGGAGTAATGAGCAGTTCTTC
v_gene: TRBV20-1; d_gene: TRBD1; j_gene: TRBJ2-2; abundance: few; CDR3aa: CSARTGGRSGSNTGELFF; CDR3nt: TGCAGTGCTAGGACAGGGGGCAGGAGCGGGTCGAACACCGGGGAGCTGTTTTTT
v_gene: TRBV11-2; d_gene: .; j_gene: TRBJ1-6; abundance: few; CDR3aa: CASSRRGSGSPLNF; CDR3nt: TGTGCCAGCTCAAGAAGGGGCTCAGGTTCACCCCTCAACTTT
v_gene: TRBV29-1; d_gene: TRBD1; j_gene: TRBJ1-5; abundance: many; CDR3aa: CSVADRGQPQHF; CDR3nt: TGCAGCGTGGCGGACAGGGGACAGCCCCAGCATTTT
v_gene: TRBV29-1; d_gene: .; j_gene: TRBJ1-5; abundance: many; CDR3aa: CSVEVGGFNQPQHF; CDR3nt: TGCAGCGTTGAGGTGGGAGGATTCAATCAGCCCCAGCATTTT
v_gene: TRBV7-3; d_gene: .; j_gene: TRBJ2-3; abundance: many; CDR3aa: CASSFRGGDTQYF; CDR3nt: TGTGCCAGCAGCTTCCGGGGAGGAGATACGCAGTATTTT
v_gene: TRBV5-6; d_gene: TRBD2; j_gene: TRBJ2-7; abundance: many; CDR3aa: CASSLVFSSGTRRSYEQYF; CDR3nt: TGTGCCAGCAGCTTGGTGTTTTCTAGCGGGACTAGGAGATCCTACGAGCAGTACTTC
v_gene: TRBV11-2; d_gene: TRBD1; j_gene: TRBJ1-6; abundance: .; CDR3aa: CAIRQGLNSPLNF; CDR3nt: TGTGCCATCAGACAGGGTCTTAATTCACCCCTCAACTTT
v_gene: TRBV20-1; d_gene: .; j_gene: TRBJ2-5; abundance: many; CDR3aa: CSASDGSGGQYF; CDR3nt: TGCAGTGCTAGTGATGGTAGCGGAGGCCAGTACTTC
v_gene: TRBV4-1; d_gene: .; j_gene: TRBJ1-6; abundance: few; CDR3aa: CASSQPQGPRDNSPLNF; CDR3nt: TGCGCCAGCAGCCAACCGCAAGGGCCTAGGGATAATTCACCCCTCAACTTT